These 4 T cell receptor beta chains were all obtained from the same sample, sequenced in a study of shared clonotypes between healthy human individuals. Sequencing used immunoSEQ multiplex PCR; TCRdb keeps in-frame clones, though not all of them. Among about 2.4 million clones, 93% were seen once, and the ten largest hold about 0.34%. The sequenced sample consisted of naive CD4+ T cells from PBMCs. Subset specified: CD45RA+ positively selected. Source of these receptors: a man aged 18-30 years in good health. Some clones in this sample may be carry-over from other donors' samples.

The genes are TRBV2 and TRBJ2-5; 7 positions agree with TRBD1. The CDR3 loop spans 15 amino acids. Germline CDR1 SNHLY, CDR2 FYNNEI. The V segment lost 6 bases and the J segment 1 base; nucleotides outside the gene matches: 8. CDR3: CASRVTGTAQETQYF. The DNA of the CDR3 is TGTGCCAGCAGGGTCACCGGGACAGCCCAAGAGACCCAGTACTTC.

V usage is TRBV7-9 and J usage is TRBJ2-3; TRBD2 matches 8 bases. Germline loops: CDR1 SEHNR, CDR2 FQNEAQ (reference sequence). The junction had 10 bases not matched to a gene; V was cut back by 2 bases and J by 0 bases. CDR3 length equals 18 residues. The DNA for the CDR3 is TGTGCCAGCAGCTTAAGGTCAAGCGGGAGTACTAGCACAGATACGCAGTATTTT. This encodes CASSLRSSGSTSTDTQYF.

The rearrangement joins TRBV7-9 to TRBJ1-1, with a tentative D call TRBD1 (5 bases). This CDR3 has 14 amino acids. V shed 0 bases and J shed 7 bases, with 12 bases lying between them. The V gene's germline CDR1 is SEHNR and CDR2 FQNEAQ (reference sequence). The DNA of the CDR3 is TGTGCCAGCAGCTTAGCCGGGACCGAACTTGAAGCTTTCTTT. This gives the protein CASSLAGTELEAFF. Together with reference TRBV7-9 and TRBJ1-1, the CDR3 gives the full variable domain: DTGVSQNPRHKITKRGQNVTFRCDPISEHNRLYWYRQTLGQGPEFLTYFQNEAQLEKSRLLSDRFSAERPKGSFSTLEIQRTEQGDSAMYLCASSLAGTELEAFFGQGTRLTVV.

The chain combines TRBV27 with TRBJ2-3; tentative D call: TRBD2 (6 bases). V lost 3 bases, J lost 4 bases, and 11 bases lay in between. The CDR3 totals 14 residues. Looked up from germline, CDR1 is MNHEY and CDR2 is SMNVEV (reference sequence). CDR3 nucleotides: TGTGCCAGCAGTTTGGACGGGAGCTCAGATACGCAGTATTTT. This sequence encodes CASSLDGSSDTQYF.